This T cell receptor (beta chain) was recorded in a study of blood T cell repertoires in COVID-19. Whole-study context: Acute-phase and convalescent COVID-19 samples originated in the United States, Italy and Spain.

In the study's own analysis: Researchers report that nucleated cell counts were estimated from reference gene primer amplification. Profiled with immunoSEQ multiplex PCR; TCRdb holds only in-frame clones, not every one. V and J calls and clone size are those listed in that table; D and trimming were worked out from the DNA. Of about 42,000 clones in the sample, over 75% were seen once. Germline lookup yields CDR1 SGHVS and CDR2 FQNEAQ. This CDR3 comprises 14 residues. V shed 3 bases and J shed 3 bases, with 11 bases lying between them. Sequenced: peripheral blood. The sequence came from a human donor in a cohort sampled during active COVID-19. The gene calls are TRBV7-8 and TRBJ1-2; the D is unclear. Here the CDR3 reads CASSFSLLDYGYTF. The DNA of the CDR3 is TGTGCCAGCAGCTTTAGTCTTCTGGACTATGGCTACACCTTC.